These 14 T cell receptor beta chains were all obtained from the same sample, sequenced in a study of CD8 T cells in Susac syndrome. Reverse transcription used about 0.5 to 1 ug RNA and random hexamers. TCRdb called the immunoSEQ multiplex PCR reads again in MiXCR, with one record for every CDR3 protein. The sample has 120,000 or so distinct CDR3 sequences; about 95% are singletons. Specimen: CD4+ T cells from PBMCs. These receptor sequences come from a human donor in good health.

CDR3 in amino acids: CASSEDGNYGYTF. CDR3 DNA: TGTGCCAGCAGCGAGGACGGAAACTATGGCTACACCTTC. The rearrangement links TRBV7-2 to TRBJ1-2; D is ambiguous. CDR3 length: 13 amino acids. CDR1 is SGHTA, CDR2 FQGNSA, per germline. V lost 5 bases and J 2 bases, leaving 9 bases between the germline ends.

The chain uses TRBV19 and TRBJ2-1, with 12 bases identical to TRBD2. The V segment lost 9 bases and the J segment 4 bases; nucleotides outside the gene matches: 7. Germline CDR1 is LNHDA and CDR2 is SQIVND (reference sequence). The CDR3 runs to 15 residues. The DNA of the CDR3 is TGTGCCAGCGGGAACGGACTAGCGGGATACAATGAGCAGTTCTTC. Residues: CASGNGLAGYNEQFF.

CDR3 sequence reads: CASRTQGSQETQYF. The DNA of the CDR3 is TGTGCCAGCAGGACACAGGGAAGCCAAGAGACCCAGTACTTC. The V and J genes are TRBV28 and TRBJ2-5; weak D call: TRBD1 (6 bases). Germline V CDR1 and CDR2: MDHEN, SYDVKM. V was shortened by 6 bases and J by 1 base, with 12 bases between the two germline ends. This CDR3 spans 14 amino acids.

The chain couples TRBV28 to TRBJ2-7; TRBD2 matches at 12 bases. This CDR3 comprises 16 residues. The V segment lost 6 bases and the J segment 5 bases; nucleotides outside the gene matches: 11. Germline CDR1 is MDHEN and CDR2 is SYDVKM. CDR3 region: CASSLATSGRRNEQYF. The CDR3, as DNA: TGTGCCAGCAGCTTAGCGACTAGCGGGAGAAGGAACGAGCAGTACTTC. The complete variable domain, with remaining parts taken from reference TRBV28 and TRBJ2-7, reads DVKVTQSSRYLVKRTGEKVFLECVQDMDHENMFWYRQDPGLGLRLIYFSYDVKMKEKGDIPEGYSVSREKKERFSLILESASTNQTSMYLCASSLATSGRRNEQYFGPGTRLTVT.

The chain has TRBV6-2 or TRBV6-3 and TRBJ2-1, with D unresolved. The CDR3 spans 11 residues. V lost 5 bases, J lost 6 bases, and 5 bases lay in between. CDR1 and CDR2 (germline): MNHEY, SVGEGT. DNA for the CDR3: TGTGCCAGCAGTGACCTCAATGAGCAGTTCTTC. It specifies CASSDLNEQFF.

V usage is TRBV9 and J usage is TRBJ1-5; unclear D gene. V lost 4 bases to trimming and J lost 3 bases, with 20 bases between them. The CDR3 is 17 amino acids. Germline-derived CDR1 and CDR2 are SGDLS and YYNGEE. This CDR3 is CASSPTSIRQFNQPQHF. CDR3 in DNA: TGTGCCAGCAGCCCCACATCCATACGCCAGTTCAATCAGCCCCAGCATTTT. Drawing the rest from reference TRBV9 and TRBJ1-5, the complete variable domain is DSGVTQTPKHLITATGQRVTLRCSPRSGDLSVYWYQQSLDQGLQFLIQYYNGEERAKGNILERFSAQQFPDLHSELNLSSLELGDSALYFCASSPTSIRQFNQPQHFGDGTRLSIL.

This chain links TRBV11-2 with TRBJ2-7; D call uncertain. This CDR3 is 11 amino acids long. CDR1 and CDR2 from the germline V gene are SGHAT and FQNNGV. V was clipped by 8 bases and J by 2 bases, with 7 bases between them. For the CDR3, the DNA is TGTGCCAGCCGGCAGGCCTACGAGCAGTACTTC. Protein product: CASRQAYEQYF.

The chain links TRBV5-1 to TRBJ2-7, with 8 nucleotides matching TRBD1. Trimming at V came to 4 bases and at J to 5 bases, leaving 8 bases not matched to a gene. The CDR3 runs 14 residues. The germline V gene encodes CDR1 SGHRS and CDR2 YFSETQ. The CDR3 loop reads CASSVQTGEDEQYF. CDR3 DNA: TGCGCCAGCAGCGTACAGACAGGGGAGGACGAGCAGTACTTC. Variable domain in full (rest from reference TRBV5-1 and TRBJ2-7): KAGVTQTPRYLIKTRGQQVTLSCSPISGHRSVSWYQQTPGQGLQFLFEYFSETQRNKGNFPGRFSGRQFSNSRSEMNVSTLELGDSALYLCASSVQTGEDEQYFGPGTRLTVT.

This chain joins TRBV6-2 or TRBV6-3 and TRBJ2-7, with 9 bases that match TRBD1. The V and J ends lost 7 bases and 9 bases, in that order; junction bases with no gene match: 10. Per germline, CDR1 MNHEY and CDR2 SVGEGT. The CDR3 runs 13 residues. For the CDR3, the DNA is TGTGCCAGCAAATACGTCGACAGGGGGGCGCAGTACTTC. Translation gives CASKYVDRGAQYF.

The rearrangement joins TRBV2 to TRBJ1-2; D gene ambiguous. Germline assignment: CDR1 SNHLY and CDR2 FYNNEI. The CDR3 runs to 14 residues. The ends were cut back, 6 bases at V and 4 bases at J, with 15 bases in the middle. The CDR3 DNA sequence: TGTGCCAGCAGCGCGGACTCCTACCTCTATGGCTACACCTTC. It yields the protein CASSADSYLYGYTF.

The V call is TRBV29-1, the J call TRBJ2-1; 7 nucleotides align to TRBD2. The V gene's germline CDR1 is SQVTM and CDR2 ANQGSEA. Trimming at V came to 6 bases and at J to 8 bases, leaving 19 bases not matched to a gene. The CDR3 has 16 amino acids. The DNA of the CDR3 is TGCAGCGTCTTCCTCATGGCGGGAGTTGTTCACCATGAGCAGTTCTTC. Translation gives CSVFLMAGVVHHEQFF.

The chain uses TRBV6-5 and TRBJ1-2; D is possibly TRBD1 (6 bases). The CDR3 covers 11 residues. V gave up 7 bases and J gave up 5 bases, with 8 bases separating them. Germline loops: CDR1 MNHEY, CDR2 SVGAGI. The CDR3 protein is CASTRGYGYTF. In nucleotides, the CDR3 is TGTGCCAGCACGAGGGGGTATGGCTACACCTTC.

The gene calls are TRBV5-1 and TRBJ2-4; 12 nucleotides line up with TRBD1. After removal of 4 bases from V and 7 bases from J, the junction contained 6 bases not matched to a gene. Germline V lookup: CDR1 SGHRS, CDR2 YFSETQ. The CDR3 has 15 amino acids. The CDR3 is CASSNTGQGANIQYF. CDR3 nucleotide sequence: TGCGCCAGCAGCAATACGGGACAGGGGGCGAACATTCAGTACTTC.

V is TRBV7-2 and J is TRBJ1-1; perhaps TRBD1 as D (5 bases). The V end lost 6 bases, the J end lost 1 base, and 15 bases lay between the germline ends. The length of the CDR3 is 15 residues. Germline CDR1 and CDR2: SGHTA and FQGNSA. The CDR3 sequence: CASRPPPGPNTEAFF. The CDR3 DNA reads TGTGCCAGCAGGCCCCCCCCAGGGCCGAACACTGAAGCTTTCTTT.